The sequence of this TCR beta chain was determined in a study of blood T cell repertoires in COVID-19. Study-wide context: The samples span acute and convalescent COVID-19 from the United States, Italy and Spain. The analysed material was cDNA or gDNA that came from T cells, B-cell-depleted T cells, or PBMCs.

V lost 7 bases, J lost 4 bases, and 10 bases lay in between. This CDR3 comprises 12 residues. CDR1 and CDR2 from the germline V gene are SGHAT and FQNNGV. Source study methods: Cell counts per sample came from amplifying reference gene primers. Assay: immunoSEQ multiplex PCR; the TCRdb copy retains only in-frame clones and omits some. V and J calls and clone size are as listed in that table; D and trimming were resolved from the DNA. The sample contains approximately 430,000 clones, approximately 90% of which appear only once. This chain connects TRBV11-2 to TRBJ1-2; possible D gene TRBD1, 6 bases. The TCR sequence derives from a woman in her twenties or thirties with active or convalescent COVID-19. Specimen: peripheral blood. The CDR3 loop is CASTEGGYGYTF. The CDR3 bases are TGTGCCAGCACTGAAGGGGGCTATGGCTACACCTTC.